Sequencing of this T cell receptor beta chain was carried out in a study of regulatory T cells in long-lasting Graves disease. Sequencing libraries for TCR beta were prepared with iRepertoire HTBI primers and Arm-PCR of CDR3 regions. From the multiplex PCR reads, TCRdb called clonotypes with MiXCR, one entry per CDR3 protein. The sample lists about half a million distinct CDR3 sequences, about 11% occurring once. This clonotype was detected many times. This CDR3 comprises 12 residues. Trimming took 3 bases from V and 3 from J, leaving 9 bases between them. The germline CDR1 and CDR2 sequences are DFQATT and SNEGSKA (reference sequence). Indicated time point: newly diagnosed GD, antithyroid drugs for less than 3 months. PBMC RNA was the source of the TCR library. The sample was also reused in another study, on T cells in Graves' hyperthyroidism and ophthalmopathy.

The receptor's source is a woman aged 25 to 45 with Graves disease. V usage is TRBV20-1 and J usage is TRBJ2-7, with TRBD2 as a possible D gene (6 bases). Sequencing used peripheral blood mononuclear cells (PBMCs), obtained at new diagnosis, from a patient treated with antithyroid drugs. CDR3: CSASGSFYEQYF. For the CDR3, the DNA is TGCAGTGCTAGCGGGAGCTTCTACGAGCAGTACTTC.